The sequence of this T cell receptor beta chain was determined in a study of OX40 agonist ivuxolimab in advanced cancers. At the level of the study: An agonistic anti-OX40 (CD134) antibody, ivuxolimab, was used to treat the patients. Notes on the study in general: Some nonresponders also had low normalized T-cell clonal expansion. People who partly responded at 0.1-3.0 mg/kg had some of the least clonal expansion seen.

Here immunoSEQ multiplex PCR was the method, and the copy in TCRdb shows in-frame clones only, minus some. The repertoire holds 55,000 to 75,000 clones, with approximately 87% as singletons. On this clone itself: Its specificity is not known.

The sequencing here drew on CD4+ or CD8+ T cells sorted from blood, taken in a trial of the OX40 agonist ivuxolimab. This sequence was found in an adult with an advanced solid tumor such as melanoma, head and neck, liver or kidney cancer.

The CDR3 coding sequence is TGTGCCAGCAGCCGAGGAGCGGGGAGCTCCTACAATGAGCAGTTCTTC. This codes for CASSRGAGSSYNEQFF. The rearrangement links TRBV11-3 to TRBJ2-1, with 7 positions matching TRBD2. This CDR3 is 16 amino acids long. Germline-derived CDR1 and CDR2 are SGHNT and YENEEA. V lost 5 bases and J lost 0; bases outside the gene matches: 7.